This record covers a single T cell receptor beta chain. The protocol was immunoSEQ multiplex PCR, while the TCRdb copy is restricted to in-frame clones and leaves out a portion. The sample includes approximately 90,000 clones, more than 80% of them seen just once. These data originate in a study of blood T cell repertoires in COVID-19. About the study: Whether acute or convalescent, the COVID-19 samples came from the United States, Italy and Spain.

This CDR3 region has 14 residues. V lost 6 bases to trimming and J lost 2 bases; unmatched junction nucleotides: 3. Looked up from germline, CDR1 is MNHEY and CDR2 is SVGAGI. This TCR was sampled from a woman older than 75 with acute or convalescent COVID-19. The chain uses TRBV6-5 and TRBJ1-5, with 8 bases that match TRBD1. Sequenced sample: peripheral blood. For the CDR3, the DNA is TGTGCCAGCAGAATGACAGGGGGCAATCAGCCCCAGCATTTT. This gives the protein CASRMTGGNQPQHF.